This T cell receptor (beta chain) was obtained from a study of blood T cell repertoires in COVID-19. Turning to the study itself: COVID-19 samples from acute and convalescent phases originated in the United States, Italy and Spain. Nucleic acid was either cDNA or gDNA, and it came from T cells, B-cell-depleted T cells, or PBMCs.

This CDR3 has 18 residues. The ends lost 0 bases at V and 3 bases at J; junction bases unmatched: 8. Germline CDR1 reads SGDLS; CDR2 reads YYNGEE. Original data processing: Researchers report that nucleated cell counts were estimated from reference gene primer amplification. Assay: immunoSEQ multiplex PCR; the TCRdb copy retains only in-frame clones and omits some. That table is the source of V, J and clone size, and D and trimming were worked out from the DNA. The sample comprises around 250,000 clones, more than 85% of which are singletons, and about 3.6% rests with the top ten. The sequenced material came from peripheral blood. The gene calls are TRBV9 and TRBJ2-3; 12 bases map to TRBD2. The sequence came from a man aged 18 to 29 with active or convalescent COVID-19. The CDR3 loop is CASSVVPSGRAGTDTQYF. Here the CDR3 DNA reads TGTGCCAGCAGCGTAGTCCCTAGCGGGAGGGCCGGGACAGATACGCAGTATTTT.